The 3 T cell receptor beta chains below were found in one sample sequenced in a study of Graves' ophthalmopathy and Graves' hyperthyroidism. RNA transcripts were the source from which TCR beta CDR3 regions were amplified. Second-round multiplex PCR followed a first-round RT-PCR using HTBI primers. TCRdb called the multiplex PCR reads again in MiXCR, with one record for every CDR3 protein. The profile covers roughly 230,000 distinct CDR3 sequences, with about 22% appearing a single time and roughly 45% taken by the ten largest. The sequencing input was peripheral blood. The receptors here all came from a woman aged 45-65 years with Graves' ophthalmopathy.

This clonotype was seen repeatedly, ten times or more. CDR3 amino acids: CASSLTSGPLRETQYF. CDR3 nucleotides: TGTGCCAGCAGTTTGACTAGCGGGCCCCTTCGGGAGACCCAGTACTTC. The chain joins TRBV28 to TRBJ2-5; 10 bases agree with TRBD2. CDR3 length equals 16 residues. Looked up from germline, CDR1 is MDHEN and CDR2 is SYDVKM. V trimming: 3 bases; J trimming: 5 bases; junction bases outside the gene matches: 9.

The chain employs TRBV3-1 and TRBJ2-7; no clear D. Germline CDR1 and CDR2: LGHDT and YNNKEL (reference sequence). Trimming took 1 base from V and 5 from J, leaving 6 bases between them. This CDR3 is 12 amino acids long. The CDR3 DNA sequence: TGTGCCAGCAGCCAAGCAAGGGACGAGCAGTACTTC. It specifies CASSQARDEQYF.

CDR3 DNA: TGTGCCAGCTCACGAGATTCTACCCGAGAGCAGTACTTC. Amino acids: CASSRDSTREQYF. This chain links TRBV18 with TRBJ2-7; the D is unclear. Trimming stripped 4 bases from V and 7 bases from J, with 14 bases between. Germline CDR1 is KGHSH and CDR2 is LQKENI. The CDR3 has 13 residues.